Listed below are T cell receptor beta chains from one sample, sequenced in a study of cytomegalovirus exposure and HLA in healthy donors. Sequenced by immunoSEQ multiplex PCR; TCRdb stores in-frame clones only, minus some. Seen here are more than 150,000 clones, 82% observed once, and the top ten hold less than 2%. Sequencing was performed on PBMCs. These TCRs come from a man aged 35-49 years in good health and CMV-seronegative. The conserved cysteine and the conserved F or W are not part of the CDR3 here. The D gene is left open where the match is weak.

v_gene,j_gene,d_gene,CDR3aa
TRBV6-5,TRBJ1-1,TRBD1,ASSWTGRRDTEAF
TRBV5-1,TRBJ2-5,.,ASSLQGLQETQY
TRBV29-1,TRBJ1-5,TRBD1,SVGGDRENQPQH
TRBV5-6,TRBJ1-6,.,ASILDAAYNSPLH
TRBV21-1,TRBJ2-7,.,ASSKFREGTNPYEQY
TRBV10-3,TRBJ1-1,.,ATESRVNTEAF
TRBV30,TRBJ2-6,TRBD1,ALTRQGEISGANVLT
TRBV6-5,TRBJ2-1,.,ASSYTDDRAGEQF
TRBV6-1,TRBJ2-3,.,ASTIDNSLPQY
TRBV7-3,TRBJ1-5,.,ASSLGRGAGSNQPQH
TRBV27,TRBJ2-7,TRBD2,ASRPSTSGPYEQY
TRBV11-2,TRBJ1-1,.,ASSSRSTRSTEAF
TRBV15,TRBJ2-7,.,ATSNGSLSYEQY
TRBV9,TRBJ2-1,.,ASSESGTMTYEQF
TRBV5-4,TRBJ2-5,TRBD2,ASSLATPGGRETQY
TRBV9,TRBJ2-3,TRBD2,ASGRQGTRITDTQY
TRBV4-2,TRBJ2-7,TRBD2,ASSQDPGGELASYEQY
TRBV19,TRBJ1-1,TRBD1,ASSRDRGTEAF
TRBV18,TRBJ1-1,.,ASSPLRGSGTEAF
TRBV19,TRBJ1-2,.,ATKQGTNYGYT
TRBV5-1,TRBJ1-6,TRBD1,ASSTDRGRSPLH
TRBV2,TRBJ1-6,.,ASSELRGIGSPLH
TRBV18,TRBJ2-6,TRBD1,ASSVSGQPSGANVLT
TRBV30,TRBJ2-7,TRBD2,AWSATSGRYYEQY
TRBV7-6,TRBJ2-7,TRBD2,ASSLAGGGGGGEQY
TRBV5-1,TRBJ2-1,.,ASSPGLGNEQF
TRBV7-3,TRBJ2-3,TRBD2,ASSLLAGSDTQY
TRBV14,TRBJ2-7,.,ASSRNRVAYEQY
TRBV6-1,TRBJ1-5,.,ASSEGRDQPQH
TRBV5-1,TRBJ2-7,.,ASSFRGLPNEQY
TRBV7-3,TRBJ2-3,TRBD1,ASSRSRDRVADTQY
TRBV9,TRBJ2-5,.,ASSAQPKGRVEETQY
TRBV6-5,TRBJ2-3,.,ASSYGGANTDTQY
TRBV7-2,TRBJ1-1,.,ASSHLDRAYTEAF
TRBV7-3,TRBJ2-7,.,ASSFLAGPSYEQY
TRBV10-3,TRBJ2-7,TRBD1,AISLRDSYEQY
TRBV7-3,TRBJ2-1,.,ASSLSGTFYNEQF
TRBV5-5,TRBJ2-7,.,ASSLGGVAGSYEQY
TRBV29-1,TRBJ2-5,.,SGRLGATQETQY
TRBV25-1,TRBJ1-5,TRBD1,ASTGTGGNQPQH
TRBV4-2,TRBJ1-5,.,ASSQDGIRGNQPQH
TRBV27,TRBJ1-6,TRBD1,ASSFRQGLNSPLH
TRBV7-2,TRBJ2-3,TRBD2,ASRYTSVDSDTQY
TRBV28,TRBJ2-3,TRBD1,ASSVQGATDTQY
TRBV30,TRBJ1-1,TRBD1,AGAIDRVSVNTEAF
TRBV7-9,TRBJ2-2,.,ASSLYRGGTGELF
TRBV9,TRBJ1-2,TRBD1,ASSPQPGTGGLGYT
TRBV19,TRBJ1-5,TRBD1,ASSIGDRGRQPQH
TRBV7-2,TRBJ2-5,TRBD1,ASSPNRGTQY
TRBV4-1,TRBJ2-7,TRBD1,ASSQAGTGSYEQY
TRBV5-6,TRBJ2-3,TRBD1,ASSLGQGFSTDTQY